This TCR beta chain was recovered during a study of blood T cell repertoires in COVID-19. The J segment lost 6 bases and the V segment lost 1 base, leaving 5 bases of the junction unmatched. Germline lookup yields CDR1 LNHDA and CDR2 SQIVND (reference sequence). This CDR3 spans 14 amino acids. Per the authors' pipeline: Estimated nucleated cell counts came from reference gene primer amplification. TCRdb's table, derived via immunoSEQ multiplex PCR, lists solely in-frame clones and lacks some. Clone size and V and J calls were adopted from that table, with D and trimming inferred from the DNA. This table holds 68,000 or so clones, 70% to 80% found once.

The V call is TRBV19, the J call TRBJ1-1, with TRBD1 matching 7 bases. The sample consisted of peripheral blood. This clonotype was obtained from a human donor in a cohort sampled during active COVID-19. Here the CDR3 reads CASSIGDRTSEAFF. The CDR3 DNA reads as TGTGCCAGTAGTATAGGGGACAGAACCTCTGAAGCTTTCTTT.